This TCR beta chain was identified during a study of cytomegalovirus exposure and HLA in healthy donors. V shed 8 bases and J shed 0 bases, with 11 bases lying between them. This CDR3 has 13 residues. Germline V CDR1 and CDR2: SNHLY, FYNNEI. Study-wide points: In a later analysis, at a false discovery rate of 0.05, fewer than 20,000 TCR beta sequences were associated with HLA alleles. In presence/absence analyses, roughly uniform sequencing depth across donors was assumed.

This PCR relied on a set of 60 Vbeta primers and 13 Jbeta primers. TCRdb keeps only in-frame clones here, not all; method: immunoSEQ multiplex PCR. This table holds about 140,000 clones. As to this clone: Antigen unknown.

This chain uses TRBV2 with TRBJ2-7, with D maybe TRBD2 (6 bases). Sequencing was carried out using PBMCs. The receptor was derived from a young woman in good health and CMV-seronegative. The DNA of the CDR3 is TGTGCCAGCGCGGGACGTAACTCCTACGAGCAGTACTTC. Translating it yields CASAGRNSYEQYF.